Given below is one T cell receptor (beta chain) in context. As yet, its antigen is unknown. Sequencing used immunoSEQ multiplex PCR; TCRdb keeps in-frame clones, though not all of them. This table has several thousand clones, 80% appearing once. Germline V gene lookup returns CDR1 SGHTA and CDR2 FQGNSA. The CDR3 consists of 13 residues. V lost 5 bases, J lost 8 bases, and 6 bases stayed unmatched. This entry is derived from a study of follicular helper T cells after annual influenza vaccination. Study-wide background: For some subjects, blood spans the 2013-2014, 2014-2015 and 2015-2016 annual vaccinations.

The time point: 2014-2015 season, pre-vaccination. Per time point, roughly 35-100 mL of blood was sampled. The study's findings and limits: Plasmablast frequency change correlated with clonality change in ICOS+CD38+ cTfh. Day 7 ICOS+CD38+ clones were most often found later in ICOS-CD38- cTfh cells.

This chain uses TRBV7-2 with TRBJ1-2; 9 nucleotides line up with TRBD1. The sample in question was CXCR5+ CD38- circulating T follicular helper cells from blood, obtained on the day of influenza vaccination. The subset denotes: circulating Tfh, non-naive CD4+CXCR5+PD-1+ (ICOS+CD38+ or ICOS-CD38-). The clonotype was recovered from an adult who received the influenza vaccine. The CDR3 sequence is CASSPGQGFGYTF. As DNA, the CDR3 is TGTGCCAGCAGCCCGGGACAGGGTTTCGGCTACACCTTC.